Shown below are 32 T cell receptor beta chains from a single sample sequenced in a study of blood T cell repertoires in COVID-19. Profiled with immunoSEQ multiplex PCR; TCRdb holds only in-frame clones, not every one. The sample lists 120,000 to 150,000 clones, roughly nine tenths seen once, with around 2.9% in the top ten. The material sequenced was peripheral blood. Source of these receptors: a woman in her sixties with active COVID-19.

V is TRBV7-2 and J is TRBJ2-7, with a tentative D call TRBD2 (6 bases). Germline loops: CDR1 SGHTA, CDR2 FQGNSA. There are 14 residues in the CDR3. Deletions cut 1 base from V and 0 bases from J, with 7 bases between. As DNA, the CDR3 is TGTGCCAGCAGCTTAGGAGCGGGCTCCTACGAGCAGTACTTC. This encodes CASSLGAGSYEQYF.

The chain is built from TRBV29-1 and TRBJ2-3, with 8 bases aligning to TRBD2. V lost 6 bases and J lost 2; bases outside the gene matches: 4. The germline V gene encodes CDR1 SQVTM and CDR2 ANQGSEA. The CDR3 covers 13 residues. The DNA of the CDR3 is TGCAGCGTCCTCGGGGGGGCCACAGATACGCAGTATTTT. It encodes CSVLGGATDTQYF.

V is TRBV30 and J is TRBJ1-1; D possibly corresponds to TRBD1 (5 bases). The V end lost 2 bases, the J end lost 2 bases, and 18 bases lay between the germline ends. The CDR3 has 16 residues. Germline CDR1 and CDR2: GTSNPN and SVGIG (reference sequence). The CDR3 sequence is CAWSPTGEGFNTEAFF. The CDR3, as DNA: TGTGCCTGGAGTCCGACGGGGGAAGGGTTCAACACTGAAGCTTTCTTT.

CDR3 loop: CASSLRDTYSPLHF. In DNA, the CDR3 is TGTGCCAGCAGCCTACGGGACACCTATTCACCCCTCCACTTT. The chain carries TRBV2 and TRBJ1-6; D is possibly TRBD1 (6 bases). Looked up from germline, CDR1 is SNHLY and CDR2 is FYNNEI. The CDR3 sequence is 14 residues long. Trimming took off 6 bases at V and 8 bases at J, with 14 bases between the two ends. Full variable domain (outside the CDR3, taken from reference TRBV2 and TRBJ1-6): EPEVTQTPSHQVTQMGQEVILRCVPISNHLYFYWYRQILGQKVEFLVSFYNNEISEKSEIFDDQFSVERPDGSNFTLKIRSTKLEDSAMYFCASSLRDTYSPLHFGNGTRLTVT.

The chain recombines TRBV27 with TRBJ2-7, with TRBD1 matching 7 bases. Trimming took 5 bases from V and 2 from J; bases not matched to a gene: 15. The CDR3 is 17 amino acids. The germline V gene has CDR1 MNHEY and CDR2 SMNVEV (reference sequence). The chain's CDR3 is CASSLGPWQGDPYEQYF. The CDR3 DNA sequence: TGTGCCAGCAGTCTAGGGCCTTGGCAGGGGGACCCCTACGAGCAGTACTTC.

V usage is TRBV28 and J usage is TRBJ2-1; TRBD2 matches at 12 bases. Germline assignment: CDR1 MDHEN and CDR2 SYDVKM. The CDR3 spans 15 residues. Unmatched junction bases numbered 1, after V lost 0 bases and J lost 7 bases. CDR3 protein: CASSLWTSGRNEQFF. DNA for the CDR3: TGTGCCAGCAGTTTATGGACTAGCGGGAGAAATGAGCAGTTCTTC.

The chain uses TRBV27 and TRBJ2-7; 8 positions agree with TRBD2. The CDR3 extends over 15 amino acids. J gave up 1 base and V 2 bases, and 4 bases lay outside the gene matches. Germline loops: CDR1 MNHEY, CDR2 SMNVEV (reference sequence). The CDR3 protein is CASSLAGGSSYEQYF. In DNA form, the CDR3 reads TGTGCCAGCAGTTTAGCGGGAGGTTCTTCCTACGAGCAGTACTTC.

V gene TRBV28 combines with J gene TRBJ1-1, with D possibly TRBD1 on 6 matching bases. V lost 6 bases and J lost 10, with 15 bases in between. CDR3 length equals 12 residues. Per germline, CDR1 MDHEN and CDR2 SYDVKM. The CDR3 sequence: CASRNTGWRAFF. CDR3 coding DNA: TGTGCCAGCAGAAACACAGGGTGGCGAGCTTTCTTT.

The chain couples TRBV10-3 to TRBJ2-5; perhaps TRBD1 as D (5 bases). V was pared by 0 bases and J by 5 bases, with 16 bases between. Germline V gene lookup returns CDR1 ENHRY and CDR2 SYGVKD. This CDR3 is 16 amino acids long. The CDR3 reads CAISESPQKGRETQYF. The CDR3 DNA reads TGTGCCATCAGTGAGTCCCCGCAGAAGGGGCGGGAGACCCAGTACTTC.

The chain is built from TRBV9 and TRBJ2-2; no clear D gene. Germline-derived CDR1 and CDR2 are SGDLS and YYNGEE. V lost 0 bases and J 6 bases, leaving 15 bases between the germline ends. The CDR3 sequence is 16 residues long. In DNA form, the CDR3 reads TGTGCCAGCAGCGTAGCGGCAGAGGTTCGGGCCGGGGAGCTGTTTTTT. Residues: CASSVAAEVRAGELFF.

The chain recombines TRBV5-1 with TRBJ1-2, with 9 bases lining up with TRBD1. CDR1 SGHRS and CDR2 YFSETQ come from the germline V gene. The V gene end was trimmed by 0 bases and the J gene end by 7 bases; junction bases not matched to a gene: 10. The CDR3 extends over 16 amino acids. CDR3 nucleotides: TGCGCCAGCAGCTTGGGTCGGACAGGGGTTTTCGGTGGCTACACCTTC. Its translation is CASSLGRTGVFGGYTF. Combining the CDR3 with reference TRBV5-1 and TRBJ1-2 gives the whole variable domain KAGVTQTPRYLIKTRGQQVTLSCSPISGHRSVSWYQQTPGQGLQFLFEYFSETQRNKGNFPGRFSGRQFSNSRSEMNVSTLELGDSALYLCASSLGRTGVFGGYTFGSGTRLTVV.

The genes are TRBV6-5 and TRBJ2-2, with TRBD2 matching 10 bases. CDR3 length: 15 residues. Germline V lookup: CDR1 MNHEY, CDR2 SVGAGI. V lost 2 bases to trimming and J lost 5 bases; unmatched junction nucleotides: 2. The CDR3 DNA sequence: TGTGCCAGCAGTTACGGGACTAGCGATACCGGGGAGCTGTTTTTT. Translating gives CASSYGTSDTGELFF.

V is TRBV7-9 and J is TRBJ1-6; 9 nucleotides match TRBD1. The CDR3 loop spans 15 amino acids. Germline CDR1 reads SEHNR; CDR2 reads FQNEAQ (reference sequence). V shed 5 bases, J shed 9 bases, and the junction held 8 bases outside the gene matches. CDR3 DNA: TGTGCCAGCAGCCTAGGACAGGGGCAAGGTTCACCCCTCCACTTT. Translated: CASSLGQGQGSPLHF.

This sequence joins TRBV7-3 and TRBJ2-5; 9 bases align to TRBD1. This CDR3 is built from 13 residues. CDR1 and CDR2 from the germline V gene are SGHTA and FQGTGA. Germline trimming cut 4 bases from V and 6 bases from J; bases unmatched to any gene: 3. CDR3: CASSSGTGQTQYF. CDR3 nucleotide sequence: TGTGCCAGCAGCTCCGGGACAGGGCAGACCCAGTACTTC.

The V call is TRBV19, the J call TRBJ1-2; 11 bases match TRBD1. The junction had 6 bases not matched to a gene; V was cut back by 4 bases and J by 2 bases. CDR3 length equals 16 residues. In germline, CDR1 is LNHDA, CDR2 SQIVND (reference sequence). The CDR3: CASSTWTGGTNYGYTF. As DNA, the CDR3 is TGTGCCAGTAGTACATGGACAGGGGGCACCAACTATGGCTACACCTTC.

The chain couples TRBV5-1 to TRBJ2-7; 9 bases map to TRBD1. This CDR3 is 17 amino acids long. Trimming cost V 1 base and J 1 base; bases outside gene matches: 9. Germline-derived CDR1 and CDR2 are SGHRS and YFSETQ. CDR3 in DNA: TGCGCCAGCAGCTTGCTCGGTTGGGACAGGGCGTCCTACGAGCAGTACTTC. The encoded protein is CASSLLGWDRASYEQYF. Based on the CDR3 plus reference TRBV5-1 and TRBJ2-7, the full variable domain is KAGVTQTPRYLIKTRGQQVTLSCSPISGHRSVSWYQQTPGQGLQFLFEYFSETQRNKGNFPGRFSGRQFSNSRSEMNVSTLELGDSALYLCASSLLGWDRASYEQYFGPGTRLTVT.

This clone has only one observation. The chain combines TRBV6-5 with TRBJ1-6; D unclear. The CDR3 consists of 15 residues. Germline CDR1 reads MNHEY; CDR2 reads SVGAGI. With 7 bases removed from V and 7 bases from J, the gap between germline ends came to 17 bases. The CDR3 reads CASTVYGSTNSPLHF. In DNA, the CDR3 is TGTGCCAGCACCGTATACGGGTCGACGAATTCACCCCTCCACTTT.

The J gene is TRBJ2-3, the V gene TRBV6-5, with 7 bases matching TRBD2. Germline assignment: CDR1 MNHEY and CDR2 SVGAGI. V lost 2 bases and J lost 3; bases outside the gene matches: 2. The CDR3 sequence is 14 residues long. The chain's CDR3 is CASSYGRGTDTQYF. CDR3 in DNA: TGTGCCAGCAGTTACGGGAGGGGTACAGATACGCAGTATTTT.

This chain joins TRBV5-1 and TRBJ1-1; D might be TRBD1 (6 bases). The ends were cut back, 2 bases at V and 6 bases at J, with 8 bases in the middle. This CDR3 region has 12 residues. Per the germline V gene, CDR1 is SGHRS and CDR2 is YFSETQ. The CDR3 DNA sequence: TGCGCCAGCAGCTTACAGGGACCTGAAGCTTTCTTT. Its protein product is CASSLQGPEAFF.

J is TRBJ2-1 and V is TRBV7-2; no firm D call. This CDR3 region has 13 residues. V was shortened by 5 bases and J by 9 bases, with 14 bases between the two germline ends. Germline CDR1 and CDR2: SGHTA and FQGNSA. The CDR3 here is CASSLRVPPEQFF. CDR3 nucleotides: TGTGCCAGCAGCCTTAGAGTCCCTCCTGAGCAGTTCTTC.

The rearrangement uses TRBV27 and TRBJ2-1, with a tentative D call TRBD2 (6 bases). The germline V gene encodes CDR1 MNHEY and CDR2 SMNVEV (reference sequence). The CDR3 spans 14 residues. V dropped 2 bases and J dropped 3 bases, with 8 bases sitting between them. DNA for the CDR3: TGTGCCAGCAGTTTACGGACTAACTACAATGAGCAGTTCTTC. It encodes CASSLRTNYNEQFF.

This clone has just a few counts. V and J are TRBV4-3 and TRBJ2-1; 8 bases match TRBD2. Germline-derived CDR1 and CDR2 are LGHNA and YSLEER. Trimming took 1 base from V and 0 from J; bases not matched to a gene: 8. The CDR3 extends over 18 amino acids. The CDR3 protein is CASSQGASGWSSYNEQFF. The CDR3 region has the DNA TGCGCCAGCAGCCAAGGGGCTAGCGGGTGGAGCTCCTACAATGAGCAGTTCTTC.

The chain carries TRBV16 and TRBJ2-2, with 11 bases lining up with TRBD1. CDR1 and CDR2 (germline): KGHSY, FQNENV. This CDR3 has 21 amino acids. V was clipped by 0 bases and J by 4 bases; unmatched bases: 16. The CDR3 coding sequence is TGTGCCAGCAGCCAATCCTCGCCGGGGACAGGGGGGAGGGGGTGCACCGGGGAGCTGTTTTTT. Translated: CASSQSSPGTGGRGCTGELFF.

V is TRBV10-3 and J is TRBJ2-1; 9 bases are a match to TRBD2. The CDR3 is made up of 16 amino acids. V was clipped by 4 bases and J by 0 bases; unmatched bases: 4. Germline V gene data show CDR1 as ENHRY and CDR2 as SYGVKD. The CDR3 spells CAISGSSGSSYNEQFF. DNA for the CDR3: TGTGCCATCAGTGGAAGTAGCGGGAGCTCCTACAATGAGCAGTTCTTC.

The V gene is TRBV5-1, the J gene TRBJ1-1; 11 bases align to TRBD1. Germline assignment: CDR1 SGHRS and CDR2 YFSETQ. V lost 4 bases, J lost 1 base, and 9 bases stayed unmatched. The CDR3 runs 17 residues. CDR3 amino acids: CASSQGTGGGRNTEAFF. CDR3 nucleotide sequence: TGCGCCAGCAGCCAAGGGACAGGGGGTGGAAGGAACACTGAAGCTTTCTTT.

The chain uses TRBV7-9 and TRBJ2-2; TRBD2 might be the D (5 bases). V lost 3 bases, J lost 0 bases, and 8 bases lay in between. The CDR3 has 15 amino acids. From germline, CDR1 is SEHNR and CDR2 FQNEAQ (reference sequence). CDR3: CASSFAGTNTGELFF. Here the CDR3 DNA reads TGTGCCAGCAGCTTCGCGGGTACGAACACCGGGGAGCTGTTTTTT.

The genes are TRBV29-1 and TRBJ1-2, with 9 bases lining up with TRBD1. V lost 3 bases and J lost 8; bases outside the gene matches: 10. Germline values: CDR1 SQVTM, CDR2 ANQGSEA. This CDR3 region has 14 residues. The CDR3 here is CSVDNRRTGAGYTF. CDR3 nucleotide sequence: TGCAGCGTTGACAACCGACGGACAGGGGCCGGCTACACCTTC.

Written as DNA, the CDR3 is TGCGCCAGCAGTGAGCCAAGAGGGACTAGCGGGAGGGCGGGGGCAGATACGCAGTATTTT. Protein sequence: CASSEPRGTSGRAGADTQYF. The rearrangement uses TRBV10-2 and TRBJ2-3; 16 nucleotides line up with TRBD2. The CDR3 is made up of 20 amino acids. With 2 bases clipped from V and 4 bases from J, the junction kept 12 bases outside the gene matches. Germline V lookup: CDR1 WSHSY, CDR2 SAAADI.

This chain connects TRBV11-3 to TRBJ1-1, with 7 bases matching TRBD1. Germline V CDR1 and CDR2: SGHNT, YENEEA. After removal of 5 bases from V and 8 bases from J, the junction contained 8 bases not matched to a gene. The CDR3 consists of 13 residues. The CDR3 reads CASSPRQGTEAFF. CDR3 coding DNA: TGTGCCAGCAGCCCCCGACAGGGAACCGAAGCTTTCTTT. The variable domain in full, completed from reference TRBV11-3 and TRBJ1-1, reads EAGVVQSPRYKIIEKKQPVAFWCNPISGHNTLYWYLQNLGQGPELLIRYENEEAVDDSQLPKDRFSAERLKGVDSTLKIQPAELGDSAVYLCASSPRQGTEAFFGQGTRLTVV.

V gene TRBV7-3 combines with J gene TRBJ2-5; TRBD2 aligns across 10 bases. J lost 4 bases, V lost 2 bases, and 7 bases had no gene match. The CDR3 is made up of 16 amino acids. The germline gives CDR1 SGHTA, CDR2 FQGTGA. The CDR3 nucleotides read TGTGCCAGCAGCTTATCAAGCGGGAGGGCGGGAGAGACCCAGTACTTC. It encodes CASSLSSGRAGETQYF.

The V and J genes are TRBV5-4 and TRBJ2-1; possible D gene TRBD1, 6 bases. Germline V lookup: CDR1 SGHNT, CDR2 YYREEE (reference sequence). This CDR3 has 17 amino acids. V lost 0 bases and J lost 1, with 14 bases in between. The CDR3 region has the DNA TGTGCCAGCAGCTTGGATATGACAGGTCGGTCCTACAATGAGCAGTTCTTC. The encoded protein is CASSLDMTGRSYNEQFF.

The CDR3 DNA sequence: TGTGCCAGCTCACCACCGAGGCAAGCATACACTGAAGCTTTCTTT. Protein sequence: CASSPPRQAYTEAFF. The rearrangement joins TRBV18 to TRBJ1-1, with unresolved D. The germline V gene encodes CDR1 KGHSH and CDR2 LQKENI. The V gene lost 0 bases and the J gene lost 3 bases, with 11 bases spanning the gap. The CDR3 totals 15 residues.